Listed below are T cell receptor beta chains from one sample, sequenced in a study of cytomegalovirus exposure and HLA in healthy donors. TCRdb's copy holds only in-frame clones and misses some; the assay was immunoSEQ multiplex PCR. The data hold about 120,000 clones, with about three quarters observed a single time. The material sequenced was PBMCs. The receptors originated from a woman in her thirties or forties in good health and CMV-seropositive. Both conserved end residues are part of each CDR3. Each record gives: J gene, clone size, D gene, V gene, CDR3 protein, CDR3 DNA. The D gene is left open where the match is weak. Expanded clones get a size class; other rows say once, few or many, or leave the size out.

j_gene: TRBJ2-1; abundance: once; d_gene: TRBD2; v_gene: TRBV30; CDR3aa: CAGSVGGENNEQFF; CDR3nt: TGTGCCGGAAGCGTGGGAGGGGAGAACAATGAGCAGTTCTTC
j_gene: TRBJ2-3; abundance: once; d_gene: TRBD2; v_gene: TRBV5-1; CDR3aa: CASSARTSRGGEQYF; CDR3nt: TGCGCCAGCAGCGCCCGGACTAGCCGGGGAGGTGAGCAGTATTTT
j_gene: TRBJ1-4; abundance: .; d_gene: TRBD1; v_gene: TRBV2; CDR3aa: CASRAQGAGEKLFF; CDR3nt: TGTGCCAGCAGGGCACAGGGGGCTGGTGAAAAACTGTTTTTT
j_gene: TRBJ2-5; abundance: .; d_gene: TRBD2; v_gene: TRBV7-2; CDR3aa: CASSFTSGSSSQETQYF; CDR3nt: TGTGCCAGCAGCTTTACTAGCGGGAGTTCATCCCAAGAGACCCAGTACTTC
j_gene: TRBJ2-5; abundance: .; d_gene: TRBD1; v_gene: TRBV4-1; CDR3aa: CASSQETGEAVTQYF; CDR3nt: TGCGCCAGCAGCCAAGAGACAGGGGAGGCGGTAACCCAGTACTTC
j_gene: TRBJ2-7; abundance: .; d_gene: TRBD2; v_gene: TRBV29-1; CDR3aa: CSVEHTSGPSSYEQYF; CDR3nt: TGCAGCGTTGAACATACTAGCGGGCCTAGCTCCTACGAGCAGTACTTC
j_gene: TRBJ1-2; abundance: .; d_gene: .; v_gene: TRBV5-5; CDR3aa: CASSLSATEQGYTF; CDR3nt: TGTGCCAGCAGCTTGTCAGCTACCGAACAGGGTTACACCTTC
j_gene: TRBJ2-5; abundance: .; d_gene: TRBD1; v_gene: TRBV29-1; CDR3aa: CSVERDRQTQYF; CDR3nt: TGCAGCGTTGAAAGGGACAGACAGACCCAGTACTTC
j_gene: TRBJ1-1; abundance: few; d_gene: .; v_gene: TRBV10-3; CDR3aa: CAIGGEVNTEAFF; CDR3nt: TGTGCCATTGGGGGGGAGGTGAACACTGAAGCTTTCTTT
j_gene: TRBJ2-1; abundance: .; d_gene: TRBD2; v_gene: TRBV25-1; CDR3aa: CASSRAGLYNEQFF; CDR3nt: TGTGCCAGCAGTCGAGCGGGACTCTACAATGAGCAGTTCTTC
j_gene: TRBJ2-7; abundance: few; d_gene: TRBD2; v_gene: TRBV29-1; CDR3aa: CSVEVLSGRAYEQYF; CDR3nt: TGCAGCGTTGAAGTATTGAGCGGGAGGGCCTACGAGCAGTACTTC
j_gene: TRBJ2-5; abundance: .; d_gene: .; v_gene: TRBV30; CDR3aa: CACSVRETQYF; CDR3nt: TGTGCCTGCAGTGTGCGAGAGACCCAGTACTTC
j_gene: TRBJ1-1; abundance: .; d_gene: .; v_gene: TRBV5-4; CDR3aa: CASGRGRELNTEAFF; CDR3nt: TGTGCCAGCGGGAGGGGCAGGGAGTTGAACACTGAAGCTTTCTTT
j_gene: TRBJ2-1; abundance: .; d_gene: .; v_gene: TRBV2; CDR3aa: CATAWRSYNEQFF; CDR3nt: TGTGCCACCGCATGGAGATCCTACAATGAGCAGTTCTTC
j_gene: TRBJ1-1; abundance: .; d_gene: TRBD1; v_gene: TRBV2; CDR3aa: CASSPDRVTEAFF; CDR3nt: TGTGCCAGCAGCCCGGACAGGGTCACTGAAGCTTTCTTT
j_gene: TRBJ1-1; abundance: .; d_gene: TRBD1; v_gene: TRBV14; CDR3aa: CASSLLRTGEAFF; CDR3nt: TGTGCCAGCAGCCTACTTAGGACAGGTGAAGCTTTCTTT
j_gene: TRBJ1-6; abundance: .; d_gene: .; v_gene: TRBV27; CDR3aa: CATSQVQPGLLNSPLHF; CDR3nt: TGTGCCACCTCGCAAGTACAACCGGGACTCCTAAATTCCCCCCTCCACTTT
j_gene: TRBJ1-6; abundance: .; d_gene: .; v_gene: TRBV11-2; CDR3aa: CASSLAGGGRSYNSPLHF; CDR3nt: TGTGCCAGCAGCTTAGCTGGGGGGGGTAGGTCCTATAATTCACCCCTCCACTTT
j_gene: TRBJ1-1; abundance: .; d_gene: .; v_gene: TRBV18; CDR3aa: CASSPGQNTEAFF; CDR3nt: TGTGCCAGCTCACCTGGACAGAACACTGAAGCTTTCTTT
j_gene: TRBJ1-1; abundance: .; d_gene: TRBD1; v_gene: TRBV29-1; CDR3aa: CSACGQGATEAFF; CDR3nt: TGCAGCGCCTGCGGACAGGGGGCCACTGAAGCTTTCTTT
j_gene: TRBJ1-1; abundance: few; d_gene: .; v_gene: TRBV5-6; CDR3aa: CASRPRAEGTEAFF; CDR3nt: TGTGCCAGCAGGCCTCGGGCAGAGGGCACTGAAGCTTTCTTT
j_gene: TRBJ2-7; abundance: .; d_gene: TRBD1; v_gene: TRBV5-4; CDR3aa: CASSQSGTGPYEQYF; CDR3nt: TGTGCCAGCAGCCAATCCGGGACAGGGCCCTACGAGCAGTACTTC
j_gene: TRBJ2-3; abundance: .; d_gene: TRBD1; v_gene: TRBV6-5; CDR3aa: CASKDRASDTQYF; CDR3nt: TGTGCCAGCAAGGACAGGGCGTCAGATACGCAGTATTTT
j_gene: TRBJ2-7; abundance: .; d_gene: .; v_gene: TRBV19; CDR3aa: CASNTGTESYEQYF; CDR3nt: TGTGCCAGTAATACCGGGACTGAATCTTACGAGCAGTACTTC
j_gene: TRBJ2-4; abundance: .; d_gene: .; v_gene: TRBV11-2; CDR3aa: CASSRTSQNIQYF; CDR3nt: TGTGCCAGCAGCCGGACAAGTCAAAACATTCAGTACTTC
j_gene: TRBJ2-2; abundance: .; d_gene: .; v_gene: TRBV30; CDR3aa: CAWSVRGSTGELFF; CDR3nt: TGTGCCTGGAGTGTTAGGGGGTCTACCGGGGAGCTGTTTTTT
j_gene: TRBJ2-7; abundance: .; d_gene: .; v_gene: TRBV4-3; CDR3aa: CASSDLRTESTYEQYF; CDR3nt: TGCGCCAGCAGCGACTTAAGAACTGAGAGTACCTACGAGCAGTACTTC
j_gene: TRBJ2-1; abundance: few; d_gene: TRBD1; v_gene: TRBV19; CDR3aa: CASSIGRQGKVF; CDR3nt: TGTGCCAGTAGTATAGGAAGACAGGGTAAGGTCTTC
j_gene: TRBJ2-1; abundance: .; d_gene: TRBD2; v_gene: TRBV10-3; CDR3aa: CAISERTSGLDEQFF; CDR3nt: TGTGCCATCAGTGAGCGGACTAGCGGGTTAGATGAGCAGTTCTTC
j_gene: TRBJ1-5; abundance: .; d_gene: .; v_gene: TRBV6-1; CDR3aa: CASSGNRGQPQHF; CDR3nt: TGTGCCAGCAGTGGGAATAGGGGGCAGCCCCAGCATTTT
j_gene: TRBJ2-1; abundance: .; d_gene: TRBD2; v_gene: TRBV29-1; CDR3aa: CSVVTSGRRNEQFF; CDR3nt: TGCAGCGTCGTGACTAGCGGGAGAAGAAATGAGCAGTTCTTC
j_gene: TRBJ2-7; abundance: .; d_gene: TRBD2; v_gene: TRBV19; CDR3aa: CASTSGPEYEQYF; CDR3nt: TGTGCCAGTACTAGCGGACCCGAATACGAGCAGTACTTC
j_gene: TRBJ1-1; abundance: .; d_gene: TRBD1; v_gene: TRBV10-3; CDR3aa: CAITSGQGATEAFF; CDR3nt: TGTGCCATCACCAGTGGACAGGGGGCCACTGAAGCTTTCTTT
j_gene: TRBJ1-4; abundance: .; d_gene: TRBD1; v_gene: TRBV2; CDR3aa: CASRDGQAGEEKLFF; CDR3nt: TGTGCCAGCAGGGACGGACAGGCCGGGGAGGAAAAACTGTTTTTT
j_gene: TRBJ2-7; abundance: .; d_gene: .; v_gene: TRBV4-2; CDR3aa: CASSPASTVAHEQYF; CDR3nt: TGTGCCAGCAGCCCTGCCAGTACAGTGGCCCACGAGCAGTACTTC
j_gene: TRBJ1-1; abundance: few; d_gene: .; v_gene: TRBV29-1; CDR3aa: CSAPKGDTEAFF; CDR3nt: TGCAGCGCTCCGAAAGGAGACACTGAAGCTTTCTTT
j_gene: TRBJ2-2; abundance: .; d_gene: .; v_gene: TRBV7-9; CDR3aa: CASSLYEWTGELFF; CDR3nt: TGTGCCAGCAGCTTATACGAGTGGACCGGGGAGCTGTTTTTT
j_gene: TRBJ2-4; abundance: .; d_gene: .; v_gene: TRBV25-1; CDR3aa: CASSQGDPTKNIQYF; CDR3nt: TGTGCCAGCAGTCAAGGGGATCCAACCAAAAACATTCAGTACTTC
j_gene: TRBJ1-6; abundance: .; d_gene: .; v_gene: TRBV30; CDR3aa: CAWAGPNSPLHF; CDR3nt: TGTGCCTGGGCAGGGCCTAATTCCCCCCTCCACTTT
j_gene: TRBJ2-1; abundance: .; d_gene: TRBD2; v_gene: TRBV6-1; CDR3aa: CASSEKTSGNYNEQFF; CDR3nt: TGTGCCAGCAGTGAGAAAACTAGCGGGAACTACAATGAGCAGTTCTTC
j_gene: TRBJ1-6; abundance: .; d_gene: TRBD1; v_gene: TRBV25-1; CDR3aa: CASRDRLSVSPLHF; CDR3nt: TGTGCCAGCAGGGACAGGTTAAGCGTCTCACCCCTCCACTTT
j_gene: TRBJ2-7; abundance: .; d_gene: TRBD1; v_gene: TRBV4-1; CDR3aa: CASSQEGGINYEQYF; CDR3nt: TGCGCCAGCAGCCAAGAAGGGGGCATTAACTACGAGCAGTACTTC
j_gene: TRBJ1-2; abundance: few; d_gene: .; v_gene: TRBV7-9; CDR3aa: CASSLDEDITYGYTF; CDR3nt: TGTGCCAGCAGCTTAGATGAGGATATAACCTATGGCTACACCTTC
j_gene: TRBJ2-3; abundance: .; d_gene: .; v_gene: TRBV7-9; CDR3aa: CASSLTRGLSGNTQYF; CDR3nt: TGTGCCAGCAGCCTAACAAGGGGGTTGAGTGGGAATACGCAGTATTTT
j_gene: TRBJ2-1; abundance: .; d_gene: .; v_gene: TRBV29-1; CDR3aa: CSVAPGRRSDEQFF; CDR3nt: TGCAGCGTTGCCCCGGGAAGAAGGTCAGATGAGCAGTTCTTC
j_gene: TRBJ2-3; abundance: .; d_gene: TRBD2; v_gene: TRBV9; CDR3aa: CASSVAGGPTDTQYF; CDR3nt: TGTGCCAGCAGCGTAGCGGGGGGACCCACAGATACGCAGTATTTT
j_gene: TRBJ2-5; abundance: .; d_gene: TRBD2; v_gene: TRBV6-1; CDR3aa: CASSEILTSGSQETQYF; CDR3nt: TGTGCCAGCAGTGAAATTCTGACTAGCGGGTCCCAAGAGACCCAGTACTTC
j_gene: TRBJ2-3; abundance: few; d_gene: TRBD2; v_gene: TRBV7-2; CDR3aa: CASSLTAGGLMSTQYF; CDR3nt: TGTGCCAGCAGCTTAACAGCGGGAGGCCTGATGAGTACGCAGTATTTT
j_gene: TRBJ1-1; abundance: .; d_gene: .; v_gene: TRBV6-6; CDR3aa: CASSFGGDTEAFF; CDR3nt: TGTGCCAGCAGTTTCGGAGGGGACACTGAAGCTTTCTTT
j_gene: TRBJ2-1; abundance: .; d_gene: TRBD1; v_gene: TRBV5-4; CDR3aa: CASSPGQNLLGEQFF; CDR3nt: TGTGCCAGCAGTCCGGGACAGAACCTTCTGGGGGAGCAGTTCTTC